The present entry profiles one TCR beta chain with its context. Repertoires were generated with immunoSEQ multiplex PCR, while TCRdb's copy carries only in-frame clones and drops some. The table records about 23,000 clones, 90% of them present only once. This CDR3 has 15 residues. CDR1 and CDR2 (germline): SGDLS, YYNGEE. The J segment lost 3 bases and the V segment lost 5 bases, leaving 10 bases of the junction unmatched. This sample was taken from a study of graft-versus-host responses after intestinal transplantation. Sequenced material: PBMCs, taken around 40 days after intestinal transplant. The receptor comes from a human patient who received an intestinal transplant, so some T cells may come from the graft donor. The gene calls are TRBV9 and TRBJ2-5; 7 bases line up with TRBD2. CDR3 nucleotides: TGTGCCAGCAGTTGGACTAGTCGTGGGGAAGAGACCCAGTACTTC. Translated, it gives CASSWTSRGEETQYF.